This passage covers 29 T cell receptor beta chains from one sample sequenced in a study of blood T cell repertoires in COVID-19 (TCRdb year 2020). The receptor library was made with the immunoSEQ multiplex PCR assay. Not all clones reach the TCRdb copy of this immuneACCESS table, which keeps in-frame sequences only. Checked studies attribute under half of the gap to unresolved V genes and leave the rest unexplained. In all, the sample holds 220,000 or so clones, and about 90% of those were seen once. Over 0.75% of the sample comes from the top ten. Sequencing used peripheral blood. These receptors originate from a man aged 55 to 70 with COVID-19, enrolled during active disease.

V is TRBV27 and J is TRBJ1-6, with 8 bases fitting TRBD1. This CDR3 is 13 amino acids long. Germline V gene data show CDR1 as MNHEY and CDR2 as SMNVEV (reference sequence). J was trimmed by 10 bases and V by 5 bases; bases with no gene match: 4. CDR3 sequence reads: CASSRTGQSPLHF. Here the CDR3 DNA reads TGTGCCAGCAGTCGGACAGGGCAATCACCCCTCCACTTT.

The chain is built from TRBV6-5 and TRBJ2-2; D possibly corresponds to TRBD1 (5 bases). The CDR3 covers 15 residues. V gave up 10 bases and J gave up 0 bases, with 15 bases separating them. Per the germline V gene, CDR1 is MNHEY and CDR2 is SVGAGI. In nucleotides, the CDR3 is TGTGCCACCAAAGTAGACAGATCGAACACCGGGGAGCTGTTTTTT. Translated: CATKVDRSNTGELFF.

The chain couples TRBV7-9 to TRBJ1-4; 10 nucleotides align to TRBD1. Trimming took 4 bases from V and 7 from J; bases not matched to a gene: 3. The V gene's germline CDR1 is SEHNR and CDR2 FQNEAQ (reference sequence). This CDR3 spans 14 amino acids. The CDR3 DNA is TGTGCCAGCAGCTCGACAGGGGGCTCTGAAAAACTGTTTTTT. Translated: CASSSTGGSEKLFF.

The chain is built from TRBV5-4 and TRBJ2-7; 7 nucleotides agree with TRBD2. V trimming: 2 bases; J trimming: 2 bases; junction bases outside the gene matches: 4. Per germline, CDR1 SGHNT and CDR2 YYREEE (reference sequence). The CDR3 has 14 amino acids. CDR3 in DNA: TGTGCCAGCAGCTTCGCTAGCGGAACCTACGAGCAGTACTTC. As protein: CASSFASGTYEQYF.

V usage is TRBV15 and J usage is TRBJ1-5; no definite D call. The CDR3 covers 16 residues. CDR1 and CDR2 from the germline V gene are LNHNV and YYDKDF (reference sequence). Deletions cut 0 bases from V and 4 bases from J, with 13 bases between. The CDR3 is CATSRDQQLRNQPQHF. In DNA, the CDR3 is TGTGCCACCAGCAGAGATCAACAGCTTAGGAATCAGCCCCAGCATTTT.

This chain's CDR3 is CASRRDRGRTGELFF. For the CDR3, the DNA is TGTGCCAGCAGGAGAGACAGGGGGCGGACCGGGGAGCTGTTTTTT. The genes are TRBV28 and TRBJ2-2; 10 bases are a match to TRBD1. Trimming at V came to 6 bases and at J to 5 bases, leaving 6 bases not matched to a gene. CDR1 is MDHEN, CDR2 SYDVKM, per germline. The CDR3 covers 15 residues.

In DNA, the CDR3 is TGTGCCAGTAGTATTTCCGGGACAGCGCTACTCTACGAGCAGTACTTC. Translation: CASSISGTALLYEQYF. This chain joins TRBV19 and TRBJ2-7; TRBD1 matches 7 bases. The CDR3 length is 16 residues. The V and J ends lost 3 bases and 3 bases, in that order; junction bases with no gene match: 11. Germline V gives CDR1 LNHDA, CDR2 SQIVND (reference sequence).

This chain links TRBV14 with TRBJ1-1; 7 bases line up with TRBD1. Germline CDR1 SGHDN, CDR2 FVKESK. After removal of 3 bases from V and 1 base from J, the junction contained 8 bases not matched to a gene. The CDR3 is 16 residues long. The CDR3 DNA reads TGTGCCAGCAGCCAGGGGAGACAGGGATCGAACACTGAAGCTTTCTTT. It codes for CASSQGRQGSNTEAFF.

The chain uses TRBV28 and TRBJ1-1; 8 positions match TRBD1. The CDR3 runs to 12 residues. The V and J ends lost 6 bases and 11 bases, in that order; junction bases with no gene match: 8. Looked up from germline, CDR1 is MDHEN and CDR2 is SYDVKM. Written as DNA, the CDR3 is TGTGCCAGCAGCCGTCGACAGGGGTGGGCTTTCTTT. This encodes CASSRRQGWAFF.

V gene TRBV6-4 combines with J gene TRBJ1-2; maybe TRBD1 (6 bases). V lost 4 bases and J 3 bases, leaving 24 bases between the germline ends. Germline V CDR1 and CDR2: MRHNA, SNTAGT. CDR3 length: 18 residues. As DNA, the CDR3 is TGTGCCAGCAGTGTCTCCGCGCCCGTGACAGGCAGCTACTATGGCTACACCTTC. It translates to CASSVSAPVTGSYYGYTF.

The chain combines TRBV2 with TRBJ2-5, with D unclear. This CDR3 contains 14 residues. V was cut by 1 base and J by 5 bases, with 11 bases left in between. Per germline, CDR1 SNHLY and CDR2 FYNNEI. The DNA of the CDR3 is TGTGCCAGCAGTGAAGGATCTAGTGATGAGACCCAGTACTTC. It encodes CASSEGSSDETQYF.

The chain is built from TRBV3-1 (or the pseudogene TRBV3-2) and TRBJ1-1; tentative D call: TRBD1 (6 bases). V was cut by 3 bases and J by 6 bases, with 8 bases left in between. The CDR3 spans 12 residues. CDR1 is LGHDT and CDR2 is YNNKEL in the germline V gene (reference sequence). This CDR3 reads CASSQGAAEAFF. The CDR3 DNA is TGTGCCAGCAGCCAGGGGGCTGCTGAAGCTTTCTTT.

The V and J genes are TRBV4-2 and TRBJ2-7; TRBD2 matches 9 bases. This CDR3 is built from 17 residues. The V segment lost 0 bases and the J segment 2 bases; nucleotides outside the gene matches: 8. Germline values: CDR1 LGHNA, CDR2 YNFKEQ. This CDR3 reads CASSQDGPAGGAYEQYF. Written as DNA, the CDR3 is TGTGCCAGCAGCCAAGATGGCCCAGCGGGAGGTGCCTACGAGCAGTACTTC.

V and J are TRBV27 and TRBJ2-1; maybe TRBD2 (5 bases). There are 14 residues in the CDR3. Germline V lookup: CDR1 MNHEY, CDR2 SMNVEV (reference sequence). V lost 7 bases, J lost 5 bases, and 15 bases lay in between. CDR3 in amino acids: CASKRTQNNNEQFF. The CDR3 DNA reads TGTGCCAGCAAACGGACTCAGAATAACAATGAGCAGTTCTTC.

This clone was detected only once. The chain carries TRBV2 and TRBJ2-7, with D perhaps matching TRBD1 (5 bases). This CDR3 contains 13 residues. V was trimmed by 3 bases and J by 2 bases, leaving 8 bases between them. Germline V gene sequence: CDR1 SNHLY, CDR2 FYNNEI. DNA of the CDR3: TGTGCCAGCAGTGACGCAGGGCCCTACGAGCAGTACTTC. Amino acids: CASSDAGPYEQYF.

The chain uses TRBV4-2 and TRBJ2-2, with TRBD2 as a possible D gene (5 bases). The CDR3 runs 15 residues. The germline CDR1 and CDR2 sequences are LGHNA and YNFKEQ. The V end was cut by 4 bases, the J end by 0 bases, with 9 bases between. For the CDR3, the DNA is TGTGCCAGCAGCCCCGGGGTCACGAACACCGGGGAGCTGTTTTTT. Residues: CASSPGVTNTGELFF.

This sequence joins TRBV5-1 and TRBJ2-7, with D hard to call. The CDR3 runs 15 residues. Germline CDR1 and CDR2: SGHRS and YFSETQ. V dropped 4 bases and J dropped 6 bases, with 20 bases sitting between them. The chain's CDR3 is CASSAHLDISLEQYF. The CDR3 region has the DNA TGCGCCAGCAGCGCCCACCTAGATATCTCCCTCGAGCAGTACTTC.

V usage is TRBV4-1 and J usage is TRBJ2-1; 15 bases agree with TRBD2. CDR1 and CDR2 (germline): MGHRA, YSYEKL. This CDR3 is 17 amino acids long. The V segment lost 0 bases and the J segment 8 bases; nucleotides outside the gene matches: 5. The CDR3, as DNA: TGCGCCAGCAGCCAAGATCGGACTAGCGGGGGGGCCGATGAGCAGTTCTTC. It yields the protein CASSQDRTSGGADEQFF.

The rearrangement joins TRBV5-1 to TRBJ2-7; 14 bases are shared with TRBD2. V trimming: 1 base; J trimming: 4 bases; junction bases outside the gene matches: 16. Germline lookup yields CDR1 SGHRS and CDR2 YFSETQ. The CDR3 contains 20 residues. Here the CDR3 reads CASSLYRNFGTSGGGYEQYF. The DNA of the CDR3 is TGCGCCAGCAGCTTGTACCGGAACTTTGGGACTAGCGGGGGAGGATACGAGCAGTACTTC.

In nucleotides, the CDR3 is TGCAGCGTGAGCGAACTGACGAGCTCCTACAATGAGCAGTTCTTC. Its translation is CSVSELTSSYNEQFF. J is TRBJ2-1 and V is TRBV29-1, with no clear D. The germline gives CDR1 SQVTM, CDR2 ANQGSEA. Trimming cost V 6 bases and J 0 bases, with 15 bases left between them. This CDR3 comprises 15 residues.

The V gene is TRBV10-1, the J gene TRBJ1-5, with TRBD1 matching over 7 bases. Germline V gives CDR1 WNHNN, CDR2 SYGVQD (reference sequence). The CDR3 has 15 amino acids. V was clipped by 6 bases and J by 6 bases; unmatched bases: 11. Here the CDR3 reads CASSLQGWSGQPQHF. Written as DNA, the CDR3 is TGCGCCAGCAGCCTACAGGGGTGGTCCGGTCAGCCCCAGCATTTT.

V usage is TRBV7-8 and J usage is TRBJ1-3; perhaps TRBD1 as D (5 bases). This CDR3 contains 13 residues. Trimming removed 4 bases from V and 7 bases from J, with 11 bases in between. From germline, CDR1 is SGHVS and CDR2 FQNEAQ. The CDR3 sequence: CASSSMGGNTIYF. CDR3 DNA sequence: TGTGCCAGCAGCTCGATGGGGGGGAACACCATATATTTT.

V is TRBV5-1 and J is TRBJ1-4, with D perhaps TRBD1 (6 bases). The CDR3 has 15 amino acids. Germline V gene lookup returns CDR1 SGHRS and CDR2 YFSETQ. V was cut by 4 bases and J by 8 bases, with 18 bases left in between. CDR3 coding DNA: TGCGCCAGCAGCGATGCACAGGGAGTAGGGGAAAAACTGTTTTTT. Protein sequence: CASSDAQGVGEKLFF.

This clone appeared once. The rearrangement links TRBV4-1 to TRBJ2-7; 7 bases map to TRBD1. The CDR3 contains 15 residues. Trimming took 4 bases from V and 0 from J; bases not matched to a gene: 6. Germline CDR1 is MGHRA and CDR2 is YSYEKL. The CDR3 nucleotides are TGCGCCAGCAGCCGAGTAGGACAGGACTCCTACGAGCAGTACTTC. It specifies CASSRVGQDSYEQYF.

The chain combines TRBV4-1 with TRBJ2-6, with D unresolved. Trimming removed 0 bases at V and 0 bases at J, with 6 bases between. The CDR3 contains 16 residues. Germline lookup yields CDR1 MGHRA and CDR2 YSYEKL. The CDR3 protein is CASSQDPVSGANVLTF. CDR3 DNA sequence: TGCGCCAGCAGCCAAGATCCCGTCTCTGGGGCCAACGTCCTGACTTTC.

V and J are TRBV28 and TRBJ2-6; D is possibly TRBD1 (6 bases). Germline V gene sequence: CDR1 MDHEN, CDR2 SYDVKM. Trimming removed 6 bases from V and 0 bases from J, with 15 bases in between. This CDR3 spans 17 amino acids. CDR3 protein: CASSSGQMSSGANVLTF. In DNA, the CDR3 is TGTGCCAGCAGCTCCGGACAGATGAGCTCTGGGGCCAACGTCCTGACTTTC.

V is TRBV5-8 and J is TRBJ1-2; 7 bases are shared with TRBD1. The CDR3 runs 15 residues. Germline V gene data show CDR1 as SGHTS and CDR2 as YDEGEE. Trimming at V came to 4 bases and at J to 8 bases, leaving 14 bases not matched to a gene. For the CDR3, the DNA is TGTGCCAGCAGCAAATACCGGGACAGTCGGTACGGCTACACCTTC. Translation: CASSKYRDSRYGYTF.

CDR3 coding DNA: TGTGCCAGCAGCTTAATTGGGGGCCAGGCGGATGGCTACACCTTC. This translates into CASSLIGGQADGYTF. V is TRBV7-3 and J is TRBJ1-2; D might be TRBD1 (6 bases). Germline CDR1 is SGHTA and CDR2 is FQGTGA. The CDR3 runs 15 residues. V was cut by 1 base and J by 6 bases, with 15 bases left in between.

The sample holds one count of this clone. The chain couples TRBV5-1 to TRBJ1-3; the match to TRBD1 covers 9 bases. The junction had 5 bases not matched to a gene; V was cut back by 1 base and J by 6 bases. The germline CDR1 and CDR2 sequences are SGHRS and YFSETQ. This CDR3 has 15 residues. CDR3 region: CASSLTQGALNTIYF. As DNA, the CDR3 is TGCGCCAGCAGCTTGACACAGGGGGCTTTAAACACCATATATTTT. Full variable domain (remainder filled in from reference TRBV5-1 and TRBJ1-3): KAGVTQTPRYLIKTRGQQVTLSCSPISGHRSVSWYQQTPGQGLQFLFEYFSETQRNKGNFPGRFSGRQFSNSRSEMNVSTLELGDSALYLCASSLTQGALNTIYFGEGSWLTVV.